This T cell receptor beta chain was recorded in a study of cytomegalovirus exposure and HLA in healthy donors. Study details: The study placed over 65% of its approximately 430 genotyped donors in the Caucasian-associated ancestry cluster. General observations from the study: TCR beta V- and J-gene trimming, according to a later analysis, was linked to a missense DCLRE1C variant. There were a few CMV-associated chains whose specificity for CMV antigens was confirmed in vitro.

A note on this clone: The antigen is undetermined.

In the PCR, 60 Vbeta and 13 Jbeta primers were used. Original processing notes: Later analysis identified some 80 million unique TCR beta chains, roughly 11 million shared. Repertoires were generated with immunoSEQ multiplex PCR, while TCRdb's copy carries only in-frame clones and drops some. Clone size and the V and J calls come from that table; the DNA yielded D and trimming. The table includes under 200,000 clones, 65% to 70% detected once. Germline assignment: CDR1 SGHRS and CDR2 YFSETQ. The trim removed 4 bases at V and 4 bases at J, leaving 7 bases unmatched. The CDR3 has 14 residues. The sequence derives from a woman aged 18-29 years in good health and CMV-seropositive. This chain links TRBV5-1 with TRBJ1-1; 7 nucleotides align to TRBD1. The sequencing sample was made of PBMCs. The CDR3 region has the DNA TGCGCCAGCAGCCCAACAGGGGTCGGCACTGAAGCTTTCTTT. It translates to CASSPTGVGTEAFF.